One sample yielded the 19 T cell receptor beta chains listed below, sequenced in a study of OX40 agonist ivuxolimab in advanced cancers. Assay: immunoSEQ multiplex PCR; the TCRdb copy retains only in-frame clones and omits some. The sample contains roughly 68,000 clones, approximately 90% of which appear only once. The sequencing here drew on CD4+ or CD8+ T cells sorted from blood, taken in a trial of the OX40 agonist ivuxolimab. The receptors were sampled from an adult with an advanced solid tumor such as melanoma, head and neck, liver or kidney cancer.

V gene TRBV6-6 combines with J gene TRBJ2-5; perhaps TRBD2 as D (5 bases). The germline V and J ends were trimmed by 6 bases and 4 bases, with 15 bases remaining between them. Looked up from germline, CDR1 is MNHNY and CDR2 is SVGAGI (reference sequence). This CDR3 is 14 amino acids long. The CDR3 reads CASRDERGGETQYF. CDR3 in DNA: TGTGCCAGCAGAGACGAACGAGGAGGAGAGACCCAGTACTTC.

This clone was counted once. The V and J genes are TRBV29-1 and TRBJ1-1; 9 bases line up with TRBD1. This CDR3 is built from 12 residues. V lost 6 bases to trimming and J lost 5 bases; unmatched junction nucleotides: 4. Germline CDR1 reads SQVTM; CDR2 reads ANQGSEA. CDR3 sequence: CSVNRGRTEAFF. CDR3 nucleotides: TGCAGCGTCAACAGGGGGCGGACTGAAGCTTTCTTT. The variable domain in full, with the rest retrieved from reference TRBV29-1 and TRBJ1-1, is SAVISQKPSRDICQRGTSLTIQCQVDSQVTMMFWYRQQPGQSLTLIATANQGSEATYESGFVIDKFPISRPNLTFSTLTVSNMSPEDSSIYLCSVNRGRTEAFFGQGTRLTVV.

J is TRBJ1-5 and V is TRBV28; 7 bases match TRBD1. V dropped 3 bases and J dropped 2; count of bases not matched to a gene: 1. The CDR3 covers 14 residues. Germline CDR1 reads MDHEN; CDR2 reads SYDVKM. Here the CDR3 DNA reads TGTGCCAGCAGTTTGGGGACAGGCAATCAGCCCCAGCATTTT. This sequence encodes CASSLGTGNQPQHF.

J is TRBJ1-5 and V is TRBV4-1; D remains unclear. V was cut by 0 bases and J by 4 bases, with 4 bases left in between. Germline-derived CDR1 and CDR2 are MGHRA and YSYEKL. The CDR3 loop spans 13 amino acids. The CDR3 bases are TGCGCCAGCAGCCAAGATATGAATCAGCCCCAGCATTTT. As protein: CASSQDMNQPQHF.

The gene calls are TRBV20-1 and TRBJ2-2, with D unclear. V was shortened by 4 bases and J by 6 bases, with 6 bases between the two germline ends. This CDR3 is 11 amino acids long. Germline-derived CDR1 and CDR2 are DFQATT and SNEGSKA (reference sequence). The CDR3 DNA reads as TGCAGTGCTACTGCCGCCGGGGAGCTGTTTTTT. It translates to CSATAAGELFF.

V usage is TRBV30 and J usage is TRBJ2-2, with a possible D match to TRBD1 (6 bases). The CDR3 is made up of 13 amino acids. Trimming shortened V by 2 bases and J by 5 bases, and 9 bases separated the two germline ends. The germline gives CDR1 GTSNPN, CDR2 SVGIG (reference sequence). CDR3 sequence reads: CAWSITGTGELFF. CDR3 bases: TGTGCCTGGAGTATAACAGGGACCGGGGAGCTGTTTTTT.

The CDR3 nucleotides are TGTGCCTGGAGTGTAAAGACAGTCTATAATTCACCCCTCCACTTT. This encodes CAWSVKTVYNSPLHF. The chain combines TRBV30 with TRBJ1-6, with D tentatively TRBD1 (5 bases). Trimming shortened V by 0 bases and J by 3 bases, and 9 bases separated the two germline ends. The CDR3 contains 15 residues. Germline lookup yields CDR1 GTSNPN and CDR2 SVGIG (reference sequence).

The CDR3 DNA sequence: TGTGCCAGCAGCTTACAAGGGGTCAGCTACACCTTC. Amino acids: CASSLQGVSYTF. This chain connects TRBV7-2 to TRBJ1-2; weak D call: TRBD1 (5 bases). The CDR3 contains 12 residues. The V gene lost 2 bases and the J gene lost 9 bases, with 10 bases spanning the gap. CDR1 and CDR2 (germline): SGHTA, FQGNSA.

The rearrangement links TRBV18 to TRBJ1-1, with D hard to call. Trimming cost V 1 base and J 1 base, with 7 bases left between them. Germline lookup yields CDR1 KGHSH and CDR2 LQKENI. This CDR3 has 14 residues. The CDR3 sequence: CASSPRGGNTEAFF. CDR3 nucleotide sequence: TGTGCCAGCTCACCACGGGGTGGGAACACTGAAGCTTTCTTT.

The chain employs TRBV6-1 and TRBJ1-3; D remains ambiguous. CDR1 is MNHNS and CDR2 is SASEGT in the germline V gene. The CDR3 length is 16 residues. Deletions cut 0 bases from V and 0 bases from J, with 9 bases between. The CDR3, as DNA: TGTGCCAGCAGTGAAGCGAGCTTGAGCTCTGGAAACACCATATATTTT. Protein: CASSEASLSSGNTIYF.

J is TRBJ1-2 and V is TRBV28; no reliable D call. CDR1 MDHEN and CDR2 SYDVKM come from the germline V gene. This CDR3 is 14 amino acids long. The V and J ends lost 5 bases and 4 bases respectively, with 14 bases between them. The CDR3 protein is CASSPPAGFYGYTF. The CDR3 region has the DNA TGTGCCAGCAGTCCCCCCGCGGGGTTCTATGGCTACACCTTC.

The CDR3 DNA sequence: TGCGCCAGCAGTCCGAACCCGGACGGCTATTACGAGCAGTACTTC. As protein: CASSPNPDGYYEQYF. The rearrangement joins TRBV5-1 to TRBJ2-7; D not certain. This CDR3 contains 15 residues. CDR1 SGHRS and CDR2 YFSETQ come from the germline V gene. Trimming shortened V by 5 bases and J by 4 bases, and 19 bases separated the two germline ends.

J is TRBJ2-7 and V is TRBV6-1; D is ambiguous. Germline V CDR1 and CDR2: MNHNS, SASEGT. The V and J ends lost 7 bases and 2 bases respectively, with 6 bases between them. The CDR3 extends over 11 amino acids. The CDR3 reads CASTRAYEQYF. Written as DNA, the CDR3 is TGTGCCAGCACAAGGGCCTACGAGCAGTACTTC.

The rearrangement uses TRBV9 and TRBJ2-1, with D possibly matching TRBD2 (6 bases). V was cut by 1 base and J by 3 bases, with 14 bases left in between. The germline V gene has CDR1 SGDLS and CDR2 YYNGEE. The CDR3 has 16 amino acids. This CDR3 is CASSVTGTVNYNEQFF. The CDR3 nucleotides read TGTGCCAGCAGCGTAACCGGGACTGTTAACTACAATGAGCAGTTCTTC.

The gene calls are TRBV5-1 and TRBJ1-1; D gene ambiguous. V lost 0 bases to trimming and J lost 5 bases, with 11 bases between them. The CDR3 length is 14 residues. The V gene's germline CDR1 is SGHRS and CDR2 YFSETQ. CDR3 nucleotide sequence: TGCGCCAGCAGCTTGGCCTTGCAGCGGACTGAAGCTTTCTTT. This gives the protein CASSLALQRTEAFF.

The chain couples TRBV2 to TRBJ1-2, with D possibly matching TRBD1 (5 bases). Looked up from germline, CDR1 is SNHLY and CDR2 is FYNNEI. CDR3 length: 12 residues. Trimming took off 4 bases at V and 5 bases at J, with 8 bases between the two ends. The CDR3 sequence: CASSVQGYGYTF. In DNA form, the CDR3 reads TGTGCCAGCAGTGTTCAGGGTTATGGCTACACCTTC.

Comments on this clone: Within the sample, other DNA sequences also encode this same CDR3. The chain is built from TRBV9 and TRBJ1-4; D is possibly TRBD1 (5 bases). Per the germline V gene, CDR1 is SGDLS and CDR2 is YYNGEE. V was shortened by 0 bases and J by 2 bases, with 5 bases between the two germline ends. This CDR3 has 14 residues. CDR3 in amino acids: CASSVGGTNEKLFF. CDR3 DNA: TGTGCCAGCAGCGTAGGGGGGACTAATGAAAAACTGTTTTTT.

The chain joins TRBV11-1 to TRBJ2-2; 9 nucleotides line up with TRBD2. The length of the CDR3 is 15 residues. CDR1 and CDR2 (germline): SGHAT, FQDESV (reference sequence). J gave up 4 bases and V 2 bases, and 2 bases lay outside the gene matches. In nucleotides, the CDR3 is TGTGCCAGCAGCTTAATAGCGGGGGCCACCGGGGAGCTGTTTTTT. Translating it yields CASSLIAGATGELFF. The whole variable domain, filled in from reference TRBV11-1 and TRBJ2-2, reads EAEVAQSPRYKITEKSQAVAFWCDPISGHATLYWYRQILGQGPELLVQFQDESVVDDSQLPKDRFSAERLKGVDSTLKIQPAELGDSAMYLCASSLIAGATGELFFGEGSRLTVL.

The V call is TRBV18, the J call TRBJ1-5; 10 bases are shared with TRBD1. The germline CDR1 and CDR2 sequences are KGHSH and LQKENI. With V trimmed by 4 bases and J by 8 bases, 8 bases remained unmatched. The CDR3 loop spans 15 amino acids. The CDR3 DNA reads TGTGCCAGCTCACGGGGGGACAGGGGAGAGGAGCCCCAGCATTTT. It specifies CASSRGDRGEEPQHF.